Below, 20 T cell receptor beta chains from the same sample are listed, as sequenced in a study of regulatory T cells in long-lasting Graves disease. Time point indicated: persistent/refractory GD, antithyroid drugs over 5 years with positive TRAb. Preparation of the TCR library used RNA extracted from PBMCs. Library construction for TCR beta used iRepertoire HTBI primers and Arm-PCR of CDR3 regions. TCRdb passed the multiplex PCR reads through MiXCR, listing each CDR3 protein once. The table lists 400,000 or so distinct CDR3 sequences, less than 25% of them singletons, with around 20% in the top ten. The source material was peripheral blood mononuclear cells (PBMCs), sampled when the disease was refractory, from a patient treated with antithyroid drugs. Every receptor here comes from a female donor with Graves disease.

This clonotype showed up many times. The chain uses TRBV12-3 or TRBV12-4 and TRBJ2-5; TRBD2 matches at 14 bases. The CDR3 has 16 amino acids. V shed 8 bases and J 4 bases; nucleotides not matched to a gene: 9. The CDR3 bases are TGTGCCAGCGCCCTCCCGGGACTAGCGGGAGCAGAGACCCAGTACTTC. Amino acid sequence: CASALPGLAGAETQYF.

The rearrangement links TRBV24-1 to TRBJ2-7; D call uncertain. The V gene lost 3 bases and the J gene lost 2 bases, with 13 bases spanning the gap. The CDR3 runs to 15 residues. CDR1 and CDR2 (germline): KGHDR, SFDVKD. The CDR3 loop is CATSDPQKSPYEQYF. The CDR3 bases are TGTGCCACCAGTGATCCACAGAAAAGTCCCTACGAGCAGTACTTC.

A word on this clonotype: Relative to the germline gene, one junction end is altered; a read error may explain this. This rearrangement joins TRBV19 to TRBJ2-7; TRBD2 might be the D (6 bases). The CDR3 is 15 amino acids. Germline-derived CDR1 and CDR2 are LNHDA and SQIVND (reference sequence). The CDR3 sequence is CASSQEALADYEQYF. The CDR3 DNA is TGCGCCAGCAGCCAAGAGGCACTAGCAGACTACGAGCAGTACTTC. The entire variable domain, with the rest obtained from reference TRBV19 and TRBJ2-7, is as follows: DGGITQSPKYLFRKEGQNVTLSCEQNLNHDAMYWYRQDPGQGLRLIYYSQIVNDFQKGDIAEGYSVSREKKESFPLTVTSAQKNPTAFYLCASSQEALADYEQYFGPGTRLTVT.

This clonotype was seen at least ten times. The rearrangement joins TRBV27 to TRBJ2-7, with TRBD2 matching over 15 bases. V was clipped by 5 bases and J by 2 bases; unmatched bases: 10. CDR1 MNHEY and CDR2 SMNVEV come from the germline V gene (reference sequence). The CDR3 spans 18 residues. For the CDR3, the DNA is TGTGCCAGCAGTATAAATCCGGGACTAGCGGGAGGTCCCTACGAGCAGTACTTC. Its translation is CASSINPGLAGGPYEQYF.

This clonotype was observed at least ten times. The V and J genes are TRBV6-1 and TRBJ2-5; weak D call: TRBD2 (6 bases). The CDR3 is made up of 15 amino acids. CDR1 MNHNS and CDR2 SASEGT come from the germline V gene. Trimming cost V 5 bases and J 0 bases, with 13 bases left between them. The CDR3 nucleotides are TGTGCCAGCAGTCCCCCGGCGGGATACCAAGAGACCCAGTACTTC. The encoded protein is CASSPPAGYQETQYF.

There are a few counts of this clonotype. The chain carries TRBV4-1 and TRBJ2-7; 8 bases are shared with TRBD1. With 2 bases clipped from V and 2 bases from J, the junction kept 11 bases outside the gene matches. The germline V gene encodes CDR1 MGHRA and CDR2 YSYEKL. This CDR3 region has 17 residues. The CDR3, as DNA: TGCGCCAGCAGCCAACATGTAAGGCGACAGGGGCCCTACGAGCAGTACTTC. Its protein is CASSQHVRRQGPYEQYF.

CDR3: CASRLTGGSKLNTEAFF. As DNA, the CDR3 is TGTGCCAGCAGACTTACAGGGGGCTCGAAATTGAACACTGAAGCTTTCTTT. The chain recombines TRBV7-8 with TRBJ1-1, with 9 nucleotides matching TRBD1. After removal of 6 bases from V and 0 bases from J, the junction contained 11 bases not matched to a gene. Germline CDR1 is SGHVS and CDR2 is FQNEAQ. The CDR3 runs to 17 residues.

This clonotype was recorded a few times. V is TRBV20-1 and J is TRBJ2-7; either TRBD1 or TRBD2 may supply D (5 bases each). Germline CDR1 reads DFQATT; CDR2 reads SNEGSKA (reference sequence). This CDR3 contains 14 residues. V was cut by 1 base and J by 3 bases, with 13 bases left in between. For the CDR3, the DNA is TGCAGTGCTAGAGGGGGAAAGGGGAGCTACGAGCAGTACTTC. As protein: CSARGGKGSYEQYF.

The V and J genes are TRBV6-5 and TRBJ2-5, with no clear D. CDR3 size: 18 residues. Germline assignment: CDR1 MNHEY and CDR2 SVGAGI. V was cut by 0 bases and J by 5 bases, with 22 bases left in between. CDR3 loop: CASSYSPLDPSDGETQYF. The CDR3 coding sequence is TGTGCCAGCAGTTACTCCCCGCTCGACCCGTCGGACGGGGAGACCCAGTACTTC.

This clonotype was counted many times. The V and J genes are TRBV12-3 or TRBV12-4 and TRBJ1-5; a weak D match, TRBD1 (6 bases). V dropped 8 bases and J dropped 4 bases, with 12 bases sitting between them. CDR3 size: 13 residues. CDR3 region: CASGITGNQPQHF. Here the CDR3 DNA reads TGTGCCAGCGGGATAACAGGGAATCAGCCCCAGCATTTT.

The gene calls are TRBV7-9 and TRBJ2-1; 9 nucleotides line up with TRBD2. The J segment lost 6 bases and the V segment lost 3 bases, leaving 12 bases of the junction unmatched. The length of the CDR3 is 17 residues. Germline lookup yields CDR1 SEHNR and CDR2 FQNEAQ (reference sequence). CDR3 sequence reads: CASSFGFVGREGNEQFF. CDR3 coding DNA: TGTGCCAGCAGCTTTGGATTTGTTGGGCGGGAGGGCAATGAGCAGTTCTTC.

The gene calls are TRBV7-2 and TRBJ1-2; D is possibly TRBD1 (6 bases). The CDR3 totals 15 residues. V was shortened by 5 bases and J by 6 bases, with 19 bases between the two germline ends. CDR1 is SGHTA and CDR2 is FQGNSA in the germline V gene. DNA for the CDR3: TGTGCCAGCAGCGCACGACAGGTCCGGTTCGATGGCTACACCTTC. Amino acid sequence: CASSARQVRFDGYTF. The complete variable domain, with remaining parts taken from reference TRBV7-2 and TRBJ1-2, reads GAGVSQSPSNKVTEKGKDVELRCDPISGHTALYWYRQSLGQGLEFLIYFQGNSAPDKSGLPSDRFSAERTGGSVSTLTIQRTQQEDSAVYLCASSARQVRFDGYTFGSGTRLTVV.

This clonotype was seen ten or more times. The chain uses TRBV28 and TRBJ2-7, with D perhaps TRBD1 (6 bases). Trimming cost V 5 bases and J 6 bases, with 14 bases left between them. This CDR3 comprises 13 residues. Germline CDR1 MDHEN, CDR2 SYDVKM. This CDR3 reads CASSKNRVSEQYF. CDR3 DNA sequence: TGTGCCAGCAGTAAAAACAGGGTTAGCGAGCAGTACTTC.

Many counts were recorded for this clonotype. This chain links TRBV27 with TRBJ1-2; 8 bases line up with TRBD1. CDR3 length: 15 amino acids. V was clipped by 2 bases and J by 7 bases; unmatched bases: 9. CDR1 and CDR2 (germline): MNHEY, SMNVEV (reference sequence). DNA of the CDR3: TGTGCCAGCAGTTTAGGGTCAGGGGGCGCTTCTGGCTACACCTTC. Protein: CASSLGSGGASGYTF.

This clonotype showed up many times. This sequence joins TRBV30 and TRBJ2-7; TRBD2 matches at 8 bases. The CDR3 length is 14 residues. V shed 3 bases, J shed 6 bases, and the junction held 10 bases outside the gene matches. Germline V gene lookup returns CDR1 GTSNPN and CDR2 SVGIG (reference sequence). The CDR3 loop is CAWRTAGGPFEQYF. Here the CDR3 DNA reads TGTGCCTGGAGAACGGCGGGAGGTCCATTCGAGCAGTACTTC.

This clonotype was seen ten or more times. The chain recombines TRBV7-2 with TRBJ1-4; D gene unclear. CDR1 is SGHTA and CDR2 is FQGNSA in the germline V gene. This CDR3 contains 17 residues. The germline V and J ends were trimmed by 2 bases and 0 bases, with 13 bases remaining between them. The DNA of the CDR3 is TGTGCCAGCAGCTTAAGGGTTACTACCGCAACTAATGAAAAACTGTTTTTT. Translating gives CASSLRVTTATNEKLFF.

This clonotype was counted between two and nine times. The chain is built from TRBV4-1 and TRBJ2-7, with 8 nucleotides matching TRBD2. The CDR3 covers 16 residues. The V gene end was trimmed by 0 bases and the J gene end by 3 bases; junction bases not matched to a gene: 7. Germline V lookup: CDR1 MGHRA, CDR2 YSYEKL. The CDR3 DNA is TGCGCCAGCAGCCAAGAGGTGGCTAGCGGGCTCTACGAGCAGTACTTC. It yields the protein CASSQEVASGLYEQYF.

The chain combines TRBV6-9 with TRBJ2-7; the D gene is possibly TRBD1 (5 bases). This CDR3 is 14 amino acids long. In germline, CDR1 is MNHGY, CDR2 SVAAGI. V lost 3 bases, J lost 0 bases, and 9 bases lay in between. Here the CDR3 DNA reads TGTGCCAGCAGTTACTCACAGGACTCCTACGAGCAGTACTTC. Its protein product is CASSYSQDSYEQYF.

On this clonotype itself: Being one base from a much bigger clone, this may be a read error. The V call is TRBV27, the J call TRBJ2-5; no clear D gene. CDR1 is MNHEY and CDR2 is SMNVEV in the germline V gene (reference sequence). This CDR3 has 15 amino acids. V shed 8 bases and J shed 0 bases, with 16 bases lying between them. The CDR3 region is CASGPAVSDQETQYF. CDR3 nucleotide sequence: TGTGCCAGCGGCCCCGCCGTCTCGGACCAAGAGACCCAGTACTTC.

This chain links TRBV6-1 with TRBJ1-1, with D tentatively TRBD1 (5 bases). CDR1 is MNHNS and CDR2 is SASEGT in the germline V gene. The CDR3 contains 13 residues. V lost 8 bases, J lost 10 bases, and 20 bases lay in between. The CDR3 bases are TGTGCCAGCTACTCGGGGTCGCAGAGGGGAGCTTTCTTT. Its protein is CASYSGSQRGAFF.